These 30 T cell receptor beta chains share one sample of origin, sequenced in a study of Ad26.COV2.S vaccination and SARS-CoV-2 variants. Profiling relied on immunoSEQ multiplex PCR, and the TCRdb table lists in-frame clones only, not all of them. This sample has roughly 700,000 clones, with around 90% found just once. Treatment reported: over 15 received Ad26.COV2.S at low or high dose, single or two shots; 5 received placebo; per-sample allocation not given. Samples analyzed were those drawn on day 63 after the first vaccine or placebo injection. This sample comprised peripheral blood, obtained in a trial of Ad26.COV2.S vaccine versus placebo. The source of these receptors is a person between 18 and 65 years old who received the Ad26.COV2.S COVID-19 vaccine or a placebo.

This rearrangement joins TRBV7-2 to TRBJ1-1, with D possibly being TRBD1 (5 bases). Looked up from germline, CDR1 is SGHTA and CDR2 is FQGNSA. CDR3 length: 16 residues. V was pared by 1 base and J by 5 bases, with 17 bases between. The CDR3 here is CASSLGGSDRNTEAFF. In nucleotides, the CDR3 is TGTGCCAGCAGCTTAGGGGGGAGTGATAGGAATACTGAAGCTTTCTTT. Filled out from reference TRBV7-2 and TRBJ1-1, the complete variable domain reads GAGVSQSPSNKVTEKGKDVELRCDPISGHTALYWYRQSLGQGLEFLIYFQGNSAPDKSGLPSDRFSAERTGGSVSTLTIQRTQQEDSAVYLCASSLGGSDRNTEAFFGQGTRLTVV.

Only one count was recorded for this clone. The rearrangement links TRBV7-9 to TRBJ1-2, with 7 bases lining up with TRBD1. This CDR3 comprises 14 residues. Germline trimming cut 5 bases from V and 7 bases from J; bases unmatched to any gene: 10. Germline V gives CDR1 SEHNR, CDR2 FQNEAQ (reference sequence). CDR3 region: CASSPSTGISGYTF. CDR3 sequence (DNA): TGTGCCAGCAGCCCCTCGACAGGGATCTCTGGCTACACCTTC.

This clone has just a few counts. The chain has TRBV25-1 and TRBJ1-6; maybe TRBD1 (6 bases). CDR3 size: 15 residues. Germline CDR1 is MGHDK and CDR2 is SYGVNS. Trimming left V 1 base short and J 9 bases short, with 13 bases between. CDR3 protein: CASSELGGWGSPLHF. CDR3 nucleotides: TGTGCCAGCAGTGAATTAGGGGGATGGGGTTCACCCCTCCACTTT. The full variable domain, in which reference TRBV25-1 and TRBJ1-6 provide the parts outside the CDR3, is EADIYQTPRYLVIGTGKKITLECSQTMGHDKMYWYQQDPGMELHLIHYSYGVNSTEKGDLSSESTVSRIRTEHFPLTLESARPSHTSQYLCASSELGGWGSPLHFGNGTRLTVT.

Here the CDR3 DNA reads TGTGCCAGCAGTGAATACCAGACAGGGACGACCGGGGAGCTGTTTTTT. Translating it yields CASSEYQTGTTGELFF. This chain joins TRBV25-1 and TRBJ2-2; TRBD1 matches at 7 bases. In germline, CDR1 is MGHDK, CDR2 SYGVNS. The length of the CDR3 is 16 residues. Trimming took 0 bases from V and 5 from J; bases not matched to a gene: 6.

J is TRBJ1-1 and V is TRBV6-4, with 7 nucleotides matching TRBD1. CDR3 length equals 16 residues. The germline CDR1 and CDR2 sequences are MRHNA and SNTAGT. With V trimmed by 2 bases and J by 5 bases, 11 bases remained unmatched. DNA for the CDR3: TGTGCCAGCAGTGACAGTCCGGTACAGGGGTGGACTGAAGCTTTCTTT. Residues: CASSDSPVQGWTEAFF.

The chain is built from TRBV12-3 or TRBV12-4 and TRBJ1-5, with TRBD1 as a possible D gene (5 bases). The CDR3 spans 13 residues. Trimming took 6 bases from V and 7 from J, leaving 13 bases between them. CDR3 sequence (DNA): TGTGCCAGCAGCCCTCCCGGGGGACAGCCCCAGCATTTT. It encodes CASSPPGGQPQHF.

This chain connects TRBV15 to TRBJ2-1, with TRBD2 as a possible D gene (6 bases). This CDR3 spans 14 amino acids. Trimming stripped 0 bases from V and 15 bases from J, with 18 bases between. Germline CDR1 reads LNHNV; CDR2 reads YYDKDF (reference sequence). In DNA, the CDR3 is TGTGCCACCAGCAGAGATCGAGATTCCCCGGAGGGGTTCTTC. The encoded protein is CATSRDRDSPEGFF.

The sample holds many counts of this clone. The chain's CDR3 is CASSPDGRLVGEQYF. Here the CDR3 DNA reads TGCGCCAGCAGCCCCGATGGTCGACTGGTCGGCGAGCAGTACTTC. The V gene is TRBV4-1, the J gene TRBJ2-7; D ambiguous. This CDR3 has 15 amino acids. The germline gives CDR1 MGHRA, CDR2 YSYEKL. V gave up 4 bases and J gave up 6 bases, with 19 bases separating them.

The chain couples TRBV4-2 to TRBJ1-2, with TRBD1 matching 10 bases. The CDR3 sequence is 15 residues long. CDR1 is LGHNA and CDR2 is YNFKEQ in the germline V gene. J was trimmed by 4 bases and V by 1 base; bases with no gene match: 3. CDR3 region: CASSQGQGAIYGYTF. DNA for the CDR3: TGTGCCAGCAGCCAAGGACAGGGGGCGATCTATGGCTACACCTTC.

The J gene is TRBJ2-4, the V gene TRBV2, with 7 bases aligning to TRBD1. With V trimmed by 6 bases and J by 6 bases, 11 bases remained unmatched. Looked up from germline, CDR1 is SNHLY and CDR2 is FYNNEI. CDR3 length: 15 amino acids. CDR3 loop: CASRTRGSVGNIQYF. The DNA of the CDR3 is TGTGCCAGCAGAACCAGGGGGAGCGTGGGAAACATTCAGTACTTC.

This CDR3 reads CASSPPLPERQFF. The CDR3 region has the DNA TGTGCCAGCAGCCCCCCCCTGCCGGAACGGCAGTTCTTC. The chain combines TRBV11-2 with TRBJ2-1; D is undetermined. Germline V lookup: CDR1 SGHAT, CDR2 FQNNGV. The CDR3 covers 13 residues. Trimming took 5 bases from V and 12 from J, leaving 17 bases between them.

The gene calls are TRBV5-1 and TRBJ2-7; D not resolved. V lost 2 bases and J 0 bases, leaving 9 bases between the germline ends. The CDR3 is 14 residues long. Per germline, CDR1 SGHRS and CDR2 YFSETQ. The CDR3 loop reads CASSFRDGSYEQYF. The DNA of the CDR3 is TGCGCCAGCAGCTTCCGTGACGGCTCCTACGAGCAGTACTTC.

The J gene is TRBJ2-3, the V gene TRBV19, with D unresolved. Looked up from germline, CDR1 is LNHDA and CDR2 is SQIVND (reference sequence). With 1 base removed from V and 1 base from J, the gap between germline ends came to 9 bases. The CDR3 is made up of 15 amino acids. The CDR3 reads CASSIVPKGTDTQYF. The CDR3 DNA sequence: TGTGCCAGTAGTATAGTACCCAAGGGCACAGATACGCAGTATTTT.

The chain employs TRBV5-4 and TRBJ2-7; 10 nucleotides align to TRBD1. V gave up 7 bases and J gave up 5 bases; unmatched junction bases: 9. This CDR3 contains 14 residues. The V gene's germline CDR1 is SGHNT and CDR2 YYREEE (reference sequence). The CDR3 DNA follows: TGTGCCAGCTCCTCGAGGGGACAGGGGAACGAGCAGTACTTC. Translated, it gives CASSSRGQGNEQYF.

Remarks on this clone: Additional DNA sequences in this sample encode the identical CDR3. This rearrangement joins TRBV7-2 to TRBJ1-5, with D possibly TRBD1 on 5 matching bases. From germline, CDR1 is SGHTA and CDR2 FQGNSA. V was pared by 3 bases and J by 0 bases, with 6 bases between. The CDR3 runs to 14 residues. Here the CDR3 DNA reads TGTGCCAGCAGCTTCGACAGTAGCAATCAGCCCCAGCATTTT. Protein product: CASSFDSSNQPQHF.

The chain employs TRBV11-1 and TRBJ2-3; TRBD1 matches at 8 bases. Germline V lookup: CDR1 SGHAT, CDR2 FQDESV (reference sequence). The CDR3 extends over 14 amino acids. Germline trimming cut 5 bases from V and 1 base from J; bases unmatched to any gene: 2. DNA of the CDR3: TGTGCCAGCAGCCCACAGGGGGGCACAGATACGCAGTATTTT. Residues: CASSPQGGTDTQYF.

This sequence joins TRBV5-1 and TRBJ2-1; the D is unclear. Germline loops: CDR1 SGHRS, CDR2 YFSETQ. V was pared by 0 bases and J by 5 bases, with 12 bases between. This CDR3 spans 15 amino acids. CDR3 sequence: CASSLAFGLHNEQFF. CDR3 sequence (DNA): TGCGCCAGCAGCTTGGCCTTCGGCCTCCACAATGAGCAGTTCTTC.

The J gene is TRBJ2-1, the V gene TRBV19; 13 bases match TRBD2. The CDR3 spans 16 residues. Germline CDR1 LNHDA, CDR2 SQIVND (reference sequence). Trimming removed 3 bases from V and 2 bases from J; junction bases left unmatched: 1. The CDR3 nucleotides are TGTGCCAGTAGTATCGGACTAGCGGGAGCCTACAATGAGCAGTTCTTC. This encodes CASSIGLAGAYNEQFF.

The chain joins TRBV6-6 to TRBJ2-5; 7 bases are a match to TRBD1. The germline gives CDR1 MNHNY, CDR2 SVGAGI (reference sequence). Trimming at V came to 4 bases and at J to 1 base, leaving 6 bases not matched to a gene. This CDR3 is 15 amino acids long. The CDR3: CASSSDRDGQETQYF. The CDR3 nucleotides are TGTGCCAGCAGTTCCGACAGGGATGGCCAAGAGACCCAGTACTTC.

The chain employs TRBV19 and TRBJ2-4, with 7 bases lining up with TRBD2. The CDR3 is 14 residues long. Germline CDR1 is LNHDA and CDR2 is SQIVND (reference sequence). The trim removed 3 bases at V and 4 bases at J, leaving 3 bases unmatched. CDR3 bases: TGTGCCAGTAGTATCCCTAGCGGTAAAAACATTCAGTACTTC. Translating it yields CASSIPSGKNIQYF.

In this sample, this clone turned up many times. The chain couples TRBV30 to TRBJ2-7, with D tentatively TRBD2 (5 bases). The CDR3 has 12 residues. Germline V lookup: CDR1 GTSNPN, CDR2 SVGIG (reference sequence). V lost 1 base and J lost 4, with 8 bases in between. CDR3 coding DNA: TGTGCCTGGAGTGGGGGAGTATACGAGCAGTACTTC. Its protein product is CAWSGGVYEQYF.

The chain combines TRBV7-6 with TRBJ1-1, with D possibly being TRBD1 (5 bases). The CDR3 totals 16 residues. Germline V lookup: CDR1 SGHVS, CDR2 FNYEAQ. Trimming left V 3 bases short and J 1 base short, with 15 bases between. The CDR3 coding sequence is TGTGCCAGCAGCTTGAAGGCAGGGACCAGGAACACTGAAGCTTTCTTT. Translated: CASSLKAGTRNTEAFF.

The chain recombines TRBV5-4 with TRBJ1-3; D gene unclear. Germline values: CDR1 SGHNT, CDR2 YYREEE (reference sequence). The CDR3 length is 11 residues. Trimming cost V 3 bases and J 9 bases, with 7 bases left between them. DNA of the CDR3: TGTGCCAGCAGCTCCCGAGGCACCATATATTTT. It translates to CASSSRGTIYF. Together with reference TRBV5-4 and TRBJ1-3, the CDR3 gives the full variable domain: ETGVTQSPTHLIKTRGQQVTLRCSSQSGHNTVSWYQQALGQGPQFIFQYYREEENGRGNFPPRFSGLQFPNYSSELNVNALELDDSALYLCASSSRGTIYFGEGSWLTVV.

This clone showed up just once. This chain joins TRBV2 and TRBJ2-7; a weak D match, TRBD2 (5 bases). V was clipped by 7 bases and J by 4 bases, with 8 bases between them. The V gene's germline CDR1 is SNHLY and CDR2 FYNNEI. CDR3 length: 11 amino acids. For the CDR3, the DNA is TGTGCCAGCAAAAGAGGGTACGAGCAGTACTTC. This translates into CASKRGYEQYF.

CDR3 DNA: TGCGCCAGCGGACAGACGAACACTGAAGCTTTCTTT. Its protein is CASGQTNTEAFF. V gene TRBV5-1 combines with J gene TRBJ1-1; possibly TRBD1 for D (6 bases). Trimming took off 7 bases at V and 1 base at J, with 8 bases between the two ends. The CDR3 contains 12 residues. The germline V gene encodes CDR1 SGHRS and CDR2 YFSETQ. The whole variable domain, filled in from reference TRBV5-1 and TRBJ1-1, reads KAGVTQTPRYLIKTRGQQVTLSCSPISGHRSVSWYQQTPGQGLQFLFEYFSETQRNKGNFPGRFSGRQFSNSRSEMNVSTLELGDSALYLCASGQTNTEAFFGQGTRLTVV.

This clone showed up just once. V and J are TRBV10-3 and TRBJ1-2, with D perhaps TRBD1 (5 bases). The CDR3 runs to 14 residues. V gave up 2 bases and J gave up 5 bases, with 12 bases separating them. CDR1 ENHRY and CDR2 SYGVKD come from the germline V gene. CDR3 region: CAISEMWGGYGYTF. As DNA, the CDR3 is TGTGCCATCAGTGAGATGTGGGGCGGTTATGGCTACACCTTC.

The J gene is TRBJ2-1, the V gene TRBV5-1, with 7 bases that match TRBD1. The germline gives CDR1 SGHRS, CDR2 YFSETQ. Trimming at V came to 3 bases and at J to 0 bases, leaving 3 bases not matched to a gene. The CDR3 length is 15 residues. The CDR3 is CASSSRDSSYNEQFF. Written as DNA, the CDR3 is TGCGCCAGCAGCTCCCGGGACAGCTCCTACAATGAGCAGTTCTTC.

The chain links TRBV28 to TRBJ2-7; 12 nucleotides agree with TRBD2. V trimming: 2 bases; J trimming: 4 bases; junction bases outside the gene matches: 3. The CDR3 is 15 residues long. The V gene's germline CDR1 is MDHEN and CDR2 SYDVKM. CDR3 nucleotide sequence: TGTGCCAGCAGTTTACTGACTAGCGGGAGTTACGAGCAGTACTTC. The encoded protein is CASSLLTSGSYEQYF. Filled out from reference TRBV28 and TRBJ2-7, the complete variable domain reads DVKVTQSSRYLVKRTGEKVFLECVQDMDHENMFWYRQDPGLGLRLIYFSYDVKMKEKGDIPEGYSVSREKKERFSLILESASTNQTSMYLCASSLLTSGSYEQYFGPGTRLTVT.

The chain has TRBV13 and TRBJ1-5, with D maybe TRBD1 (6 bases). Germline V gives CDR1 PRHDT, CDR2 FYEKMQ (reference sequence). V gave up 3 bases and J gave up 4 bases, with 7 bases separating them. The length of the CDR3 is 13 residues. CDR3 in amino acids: CASSFQGNQPQHF. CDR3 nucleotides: TGTGCCAGCAGCTTCCAGGGGAATCAGCCCCAGCATTTT.

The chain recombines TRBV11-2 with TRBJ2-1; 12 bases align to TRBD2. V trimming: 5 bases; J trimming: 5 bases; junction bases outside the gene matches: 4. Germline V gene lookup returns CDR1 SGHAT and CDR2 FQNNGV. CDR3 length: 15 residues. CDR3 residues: CASSGLAGRHNEQFF. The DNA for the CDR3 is TGTGCCAGCAGCGGACTAGCGGGAAGACACAATGAGCAGTTCTTC.